Following are 23 T cell receptor beta chains from one sample sequenced in a study of identical twins. From the 5' RACE reads, TCRdb called clonotypes with MiXCR, one entry per CDR3 protein. This sample has 450,000 or so distinct CDR3 sequences, with more than 13% found just once. This same sample was also taken into another study, of yellow fever vaccine responses in identical twins.

Sample: CD4+ T cells sorted from blood. These receptors were obtained from a woman aged 18-29 years in good health.

There are many counts of this clonotype. This chain connects TRBV5-1 to TRBJ2-7; the match to TRBD2 covers 9 bases. This CDR3 is built from 14 residues. With V trimmed by 0 bases and J by 9 bases, 7 bases remained unmatched. The germline CDR1 and CDR2 sequences are SGHRS and YFSETQ. The CDR3 coding sequence is TGCGCCAGCAGCTTGGCCGTTAGCGGGAGTGTGCAGTACTTC. It specifies CASSLAVSGSVQYF.

This clonotype was observed many times. The chain combines TRBV11-1 with TRBJ2-6, with TRBD1 identical over 7 bases. Germline values: CDR1 SGHAT, CDR2 FQDESV (reference sequence). V lost 5 bases and J lost 3; bases outside the gene matches: 4. The CDR3 is 15 residues long. The DNA of the CDR3 is TGTGCCAGCAGCAGAACAGGGGTTGGGGCCAACGTCCTGACTTTC. Amino acids: CASSRTGVGANVLTF. Full variable domain (outside the CDR3, taken from reference TRBV11-1 and TRBJ2-6): EAEVAQSPRYKITEKSQAVAFWCDPISGHATLYWYRQILGQGPELLVQFQDESVVDDSQLPKDRFSAERLKGVDSTLKIQPAELGDSAMYLCASSRTGVGANVLTFGAGSRLTVL.

This clonotype has more than one count but fewer than ten. The CDR3 DNA is TGTGCCAGCAGCTTAGGTCTTGTGAACACTGAAGCTTTCTTT. As protein: CASSLGLVNTEAFF. V is TRBV11-2 and J is TRBJ1-1, with D unclear. The CDR3 consists of 14 residues. Germline CDR1 SGHAT, CDR2 FQNNGV. Trimming pared 1 base from V and 0 bases from J, leaving 6 bases between.

This clonotype has just a few counts. The chain recombines TRBV9 with TRBJ2-1; TRBD2 matches 11 bases. With V trimmed by 4 bases and J by 5 bases, 11 bases remained unmatched. Germline assignment: CDR1 SGDLS and CDR2 YYNGEE. CDR3 length equals 17 residues. CDR3 in amino acids: CASSYWNQGLADNEQFF. CDR3 bases: TGTGCCAGCAGCTACTGGAATCAGGGACTAGCGGACAATGAGCAGTTCTTC.

The V and J genes are TRBV27 and TRBJ2-2; 8 positions match TRBD2. With V trimmed by 10 bases and J by 5 bases, 12 bases remained unmatched. The germline V gene has CDR1 MNHEY and CDR2 SMNVEV (reference sequence). This CDR3 is built from 15 residues. This CDR3 reads CATHSGTKGTGELFF. As DNA, the CDR3 is TGTGCCACCCATAGCGGGACTAAGGGGACCGGGGAGCTGTTTTTT.

This clonotype was detected many times. J is TRBJ2-1 and V is TRBV28; unclear D gene. Trimming took off 7 bases at V and 4 bases at J, with 8 bases between the two ends. Germline loops: CDR1 MDHEN, CDR2 SYDVKM. The CDR3 is 12 amino acids. CDR3 sequence (DNA): TGTGCCAGCAAAAGAGTTTACAATGAGCAGTTCTTC. This gives the protein CASKRVYNEQFF.

This clonotype has a handful of counts. Because the CDR3's place on the DNA is in doubt, the DNA is left out and the CDR3 is given as listed by TCRdb. This rearrangement joins TRBV21-1 to TRBJ1-6; the D call TRBD1 from the table was never checked on the DNA. TRBV21-1 is labeled a pseudogene. Termini included, the CDR3 measures 16 amino acids. This chain's CDR3 is CASSKGWGRGSSPLHF.

The chain is built from TRBV20-1 and TRBJ1-5; D ambiguous. CDR1 is DFQATT, CDR2 SNEGSKA, per germline (reference sequence). This CDR3 has 15 residues. With 6 bases removed from V and 7 bases from J, the gap between germline ends came to 22 bases. CDR3 DNA: TGCAGTGCCCCTTCGTATGGGTGGTCGGTACAGCCCCAGCATTTT. It yields the protein CSAPSYGWSVQPQHF.

The rearrangement uses TRBV28 and TRBJ1-2; 8 nucleotides line up with TRBD1. V gave up 6 bases and J gave up 7 bases; unmatched junction bases: 7. Germline V gene lookup returns CDR1 MDHEN and CDR2 SYDVKM. CDR3 length: 13 amino acids. The CDR3 spells CASSTQGAPGYTF. CDR3 nucleotides: TGTGCCAGCAGCACTCAGGGGGCGCCTGGCTACACCTTC.

The chain recombines TRBV12-3 or TRBV12-4 with TRBJ2-7; D assignment may be TRBD1 or TRBD2 (7 bases each). The CDR3 loop spans 17 amino acids. The V and J ends lost 0 bases and 6 bases respectively, with 21 bases between them. As DNA, the CDR3 is TGTGCCAGCAGTTTAGCGCTGGGAGGGGGCCATCCTCTCGAGCAGTACTTC. Protein: CASSLALGGGHPLEQYF.

This sequence joins TRBV20-1 and TRBJ2-4; perhaps TRBD2 as D (6 bases). This CDR3 is built from 13 residues. Per the germline V gene, CDR1 is DFQATT and CDR2 is SNEGSKA (reference sequence). V was shortened by 2 bases and J by 8 bases, with 13 bases between the two germline ends. As DNA, the CDR3 is TGCAGTGCTAGATTTGGAGGGCCGTACATTCAGTACTTC. Its translation is CSARFGGPYIQYF.

This clonotype was seen repeatedly, ten times or more. The V and J genes are TRBV5-1 and TRBJ2-5, with D tentatively TRBD2 (6 bases). V was clipped by 6 bases and J by 2 bases, with 14 bases between them. The CDR3 is 14 amino acids. Looked up from germline, CDR1 is SGHRS and CDR2 is YFSETQ. CDR3 sequence: CASNPGLQQETQYF. The CDR3 bases are TGCGCCAGCAATCCGGGACTCCAACAAGAGACCCAGTACTTC.

The chain employs TRBV7-4 and TRBJ1-5, with TRBD1 matching over 7 bases. With 5 bases clipped from V and 3 bases from J, the junction kept 10 bases outside the gene matches. This CDR3 spans 16 amino acids. The germline V gene has CDR1 SGHVT and CDR2 SQSDAQ. The CDR3 sequence: CASSTWDSGTNQPQHF. The CDR3, as DNA: TGTGCCAGCAGCACCTGGGACAGCGGGACCAATCAGCCCCAGCATTTT.

The genes are TRBV6-2 or TRBV6-3 and TRBJ2-5; D is perhaps TRBD1 or TRBD2 (6 bases each). This CDR3 has 15 amino acids. V lost 5 bases, J lost 4 bases, and 17 bases lay in between. In germline, CDR1 is MNHEY, CDR2 SVGEGT. The CDR3: CASSQPVGGLETQYF. The CDR3 coding sequence is TGTGCCAGCAGTCAACCTGTCGGGGGCTTAGAGACCCAGTACTTC.

This clonotype was counted a few times. In nucleotides, the CDR3 is TGTGCCAGCAGTACTAGAGTGGAGCTGTTTTTT. Translation: CASSTRVELFF. The chain joins TRBV6-2 or TRBV6-3 to TRBJ2-2; perhaps TRBD2 as D (5 bases). Per the germline V gene, CDR1 is MNHEY and CDR2 is SVGEGT. The CDR3 sequence is 11 residues long. The V and J ends lost 5 bases and 10 bases respectively, with 8 bases between them.

V is TRBV20-1 and J is TRBJ2-7, with D perhaps TRBD2 (7 bases). Per germline, CDR1 DFQATT and CDR2 SNEGSKA (reference sequence). The V end lost 3 bases, the J end lost 7 bases, and 19 bases lay between the germline ends. This CDR3 is built from 14 residues. CDR3 sequence (DNA): TGCAGTGCTAGTTTCTGGCAGGGAGGGGGTGAGCAGTACTTC. Residues: CSASFWQGGGEQYF.

In this sample, this clonotype turned up a few times. The chain combines TRBV6-2 or TRBV6-3 with TRBJ2-7, with a possible D match to TRBD2 (6 bases). Germline CDR1 is MNHEY and CDR2 is SVGEGT. The CDR3 is 14 residues long. V gave up 2 bases and J gave up 6 bases, with 14 bases separating them. The CDR3 is CASSYPETSLEQYF. In DNA form, the CDR3 reads TGTGCCAGCAGTTACCCGGAGACTAGTCTCGAGCAGTACTTC.

This clonotype was detected ten times or more. The V and J genes are TRBV4-1 and TRBJ2-7; D might be TRBD2 (5 bases). V dropped 0 bases and J dropped 3 bases, with 21 bases sitting between them. Germline CDR1 MGHRA, CDR2 YSYEKL. This CDR3 spans 18 amino acids. As DNA, the CDR3 is TGCGCCAGCAGCCAAGATATCTCGGAGCGGCCGAACTTCTACGAGCAGTACTTC. This sequence encodes CASSQDISERPNFYEQYF.

The V gene is TRBV20-1, the J gene TRBJ2-1; D is unresolved. The CDR3 has 17 amino acids. Trimming pared 2 bases from V and 3 bases from J, leaving 20 bases between. Germline CDR1 DFQATT, CDR2 SNEGSKA (reference sequence). Here the CDR3 reads CSARIPLRAPGYNEQFF. The CDR3 nucleotides read TGCAGTGCTAGAATACCGCTTCGGGCCCCCGGCTACAATGAGCAGTTCTTC.

V is TRBV7-8 and J is TRBJ2-2; TRBD2 aligns across 11 bases. CDR1 SGHVS and CDR2 FQNEAQ come from the germline V gene. There are 19 residues in the CDR3. The CDR3 DNA is TGTACCTGCAGTTTAGCGGGGGCGAAACTAGCGGGAGTTCCCGGGGAGCTGTTTTTT. Translation gives CTCSLAGAKLAGVPGELFF.

J is TRBJ2-1 and V is TRBV9; 12 bases align to TRBD2. This CDR3 is 21 amino acids long. Germline V gene sequence: CDR1 SGDLS, CDR2 YYNGEE. The J segment lost 0 bases and the V segment lost 1 base, leaving 14 bases of the junction unmatched. The CDR3 region is CASSVNLPTSGRTSSYNEQFF. CDR3 nucleotide sequence: TGTGCCAGCAGCGTAAATCTCCCAACTAGCGGGAGGACGAGCTCCTACAATGAGCAGTTCTTC.

The chain joins TRBV19 to TRBJ2-6, with TRBD2 matching 7 bases. CDR3 length: 18 amino acids. The trim removed 1 base at V and 4 bases at J, leaving 10 bases unmatched. Germline V gene sequence: CDR1 LNHDA, CDR2 SQIVND (reference sequence). CDR3 in amino acids: CASSIAYSGTSGANVLTF. The CDR3 nucleotides read TGTGCCAGTAGTATAGCCTACAGCGGGACGTCCGGGGCCAACGTCCTGACTTTC.

The chain combines TRBV12-3 or TRBV12-4 with TRBJ2-5, with a tentative D call TRBD2 (6 bases). Trimming removed 6 bases from V and 4 bases from J, with 15 bases in between. The CDR3 length is 14 residues. The CDR3 DNA sequence: TGTGCCAGCAGCCTCCTCCCGGGGGTAGAGACCCAGTACTTC. Translation: CASSLLPGVETQYF.